This note documents a single T cell receptor (beta chain) sequence. Antigen specificity is unknown. The assay was immunoSEQ multiplex PCR, and TCRdb's table has in-frame clones only and misses some. The sample lists just over 200,000 clones; around 75% were seen once. This entry comes from a study of cytotoxic CD8 clonotypes in ibrutinib-treated CLL. CDR1 is SQVTM and CDR2 is ANQGSEA in the germline V gene. V was trimmed by 8 bases and J by 6 bases, leaving 19 bases between them. This CDR3 region has 13 residues. General study results and limits: Treatment left the uncommon public clonotypes either contracted or stable in frequency. Sampling schedules were unmatched across sustained-remission and progressing patients.

This chain uses TRBV29-1 with TRBJ1-1; D not resolved. The material was PBMCs, obtained after 12 months of ibrutinib treatment. The receptor was derived from a human donor with chronic lymphocytic leukemia. CDR3 loop: CSLTGLHGPEAFF. The CDR3 DNA reads TGCAGCCTAACCGGACTTCACGGGCCTGAAGCTTTCTTT.